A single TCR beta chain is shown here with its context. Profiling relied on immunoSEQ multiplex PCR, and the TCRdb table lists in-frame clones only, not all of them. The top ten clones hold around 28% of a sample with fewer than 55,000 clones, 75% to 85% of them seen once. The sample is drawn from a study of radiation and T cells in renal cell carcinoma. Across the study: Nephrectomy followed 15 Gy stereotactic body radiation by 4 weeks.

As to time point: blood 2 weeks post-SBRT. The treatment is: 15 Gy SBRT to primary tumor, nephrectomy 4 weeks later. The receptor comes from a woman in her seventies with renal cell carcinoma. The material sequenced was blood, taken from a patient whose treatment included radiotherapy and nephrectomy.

This CDR3 is CASSSNGRATDTQYF. The CDR3 DNA is TGTGCCAGCAGCTCCAACGGAAGGGCCACAGATACGCAGTATTTT. The chain has TRBV9 and TRBJ2-3; D is unclear. The germline V gene encodes CDR1 SGDLS and CDR2 YYNGEE. V was clipped by 4 bases and J by 2 bases, with 14 bases between them. The CDR3 contains 15 residues.